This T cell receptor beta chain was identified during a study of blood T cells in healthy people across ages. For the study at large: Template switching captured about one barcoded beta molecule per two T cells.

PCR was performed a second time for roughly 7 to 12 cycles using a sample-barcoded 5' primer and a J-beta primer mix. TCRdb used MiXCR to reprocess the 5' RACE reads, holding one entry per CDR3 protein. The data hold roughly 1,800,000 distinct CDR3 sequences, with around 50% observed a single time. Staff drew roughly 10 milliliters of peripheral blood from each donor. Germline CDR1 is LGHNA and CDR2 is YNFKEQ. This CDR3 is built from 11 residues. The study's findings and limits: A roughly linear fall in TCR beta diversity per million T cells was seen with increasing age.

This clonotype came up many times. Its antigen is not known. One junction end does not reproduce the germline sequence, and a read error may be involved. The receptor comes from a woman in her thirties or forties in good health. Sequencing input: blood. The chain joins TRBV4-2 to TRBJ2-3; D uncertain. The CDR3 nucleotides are TGCGCCAGCAGCCAAGCAGATACGCAGTATTTT. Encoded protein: CASSQADTQYF.